The TCR beta chain under discussion was sequenced for a study of T cells in Graves' hyperthyroidism and ophthalmopathy (dated by TCRdb to about 2019). A note on the overall study: Peripheral blood was collected at initial diagnosis, before any treatment. Once sampling was done, hyperthyroidism patients were given methimazole at a starting dose of 30 mg daily, whereas ophthalmopathy patients were given high-dose intravenous methylprednisolone. A discovery cohort of roughly 96 patients, roughly 43 with Graves' ophthalmopathy and over 55 with stable Graves' hyperthyroidism, was used to find distinguishing TCR V-J signatures. In several Graves' hyperthyroidism patients, the study also compared T-cell repertoires from thyroid tissue with T-cell repertoires from blood. The 100 or so discovery patients were randomly split 7:3 into training and test sets. Whether ophthalmopathy could be predicted prospectively was tested in an independent validation cohort made up of approximately 19 hyperthyroidism patients plus 17 patients who later progressed to ophthalmopathy. The paper reports TCR Vbeta CDR3 sequencing of approximately 140 peripheral blood samples: some 41 ophthalmopathy, some 80 hyperthyroidism and roughly 17 progressor patients. What the authors observed across the whole study: In cross-validation, a model built on a 13 V-J signature told ophthalmopathy apart from stable hyperthyroidism with 85% to 90% sensitivity and 81% to 82% specificity, and in testing the same model reached 80%/75%. In validation, progression to ophthalmopathy was predicted by the model with 65% to 71% sensitivity and under 85% specificity, a median of about 6.4 months before onset. Sample size was not statistically predetermined, and investigators were not blinded to group allocation. Blood samples also contained most of the expanded thyroid clonotypes (frequency above 0.001), which suggests that blood repertoires may reflect thyroid immune responses.

About this clonotype: This receptor's antigen is unknown. Base qualities are not at hand, and no much larger clone is one base apart.

Between the V and J ends, shortened by 10 bases and 6 bases respectively, the junction contains 16 bases. As encoded in the germline V gene, CDR1 is ENHRY while CDR2 is SYGVKD. Spanning cysteine to phenylalanine, the CDR3 consists of 13 amino acids. Kept here is only the CDR3 DNA, which spans 39 bases and is read in frame from base 1. Amplification of TCR beta CDR3 regions was carried out from RNA transcripts. For the first round of RT-PCR on the TCR CDR3, the HTBI primer set was used together with the Qiagen OneStep RT-PCR kit. Libraries were constructed in a second round of multiplex PCR, after which size selection and purification were carried out. Sequencing of the libraries was done on an Illumina HiSeq2000 using paired-end 100 bp reads. The paper's processing steps were these. SOAPnuke was used to process the raw data, throwing out any read that contained adapters or uncalled bases, had a mean Phred below 15, or lacked an exact constant-primer or identifier match. COPE v1.2.5 was used to merge the high-quality paired reads, and each unique nucleotide sequence was defined as a clonotype. MiTCR v1.1 was used to align clonotypes to the IMGT TRBV, TRBD and TRBJ reference segments. Only V-J combinations with frequency above 0.0001, covering 99% to 99.2% of repertoires, were analysed. A TCS score was defined as the ratio of F50 (clonal expansion) to E x V (chaos), with BLOSUM62-based TCRdist applied between CDR3 peptides within each V-J. Welch's t-statistics and random forest reduced some 510 V-J features to 13, which were used in a naive Bayes classifier (R e1071). The public sequencing data were trimmed at Q25 with fastp and processed into clonotypes with MiXCR by TCRdb, which kept only in-frame beta chains. Records with the same CDR3 protein are collapsed into one entry carrying the most frequent genes and DNA. The V and J calls and clone size are TCRdb's, not the authors'. In this sample the table shows about 520,000 distinct CDR3 sequences, around 21% of which occur a single time. 26% of the sample comes from the top ten.

Stable Graves' hyperthyroidism was defined as no progression to ophthalmopathy during 18 months of follow-up. Hyperthyroidism patients were newly diagnosed, with disease duration under 2 months, and aged 18 to 65 years. Patients with uncontrolled infections, other autoimmune diseases, pregnancy or lactation were excluded. Clinical symptoms, serum thyroxine and TRAb, thyroid ultrasound, and orbital computed tomography formed the basis for the diagnoses. PBMCs were separated from 10 ml of fresh peripheral blood using Ficoll-Paque density gradient centrifugation. Trizol reagent was used to extract total RNA, and RNA quality was then checked on an Agilent 2100 Bioanalyzer.

This chain is built from TRBV10-3 and TRBJ1-3; TRBD1 is a weak D gene call, 5 bases matching. This TCR was recovered from a man in his late teens or twenties with Graves' hyperthyroidism. Sequenced sample: blood. The CDR3 region reads CATARGTENTIYF. The DNA is TGTGCCACTGCCCGTGGGACGGAAAACACCATATATTTT.